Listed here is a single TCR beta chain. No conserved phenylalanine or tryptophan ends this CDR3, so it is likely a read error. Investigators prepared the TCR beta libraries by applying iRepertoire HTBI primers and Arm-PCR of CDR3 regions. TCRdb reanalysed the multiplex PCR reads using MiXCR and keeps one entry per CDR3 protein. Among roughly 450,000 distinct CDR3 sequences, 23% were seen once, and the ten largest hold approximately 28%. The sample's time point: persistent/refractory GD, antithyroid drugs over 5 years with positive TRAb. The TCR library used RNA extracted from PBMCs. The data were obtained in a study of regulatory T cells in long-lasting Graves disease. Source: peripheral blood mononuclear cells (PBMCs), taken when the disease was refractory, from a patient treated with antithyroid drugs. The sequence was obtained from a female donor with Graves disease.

DNA for the CDR3: TGCAGTGCTCCCTACCCGGGAAAGGATAATCCCGGGGAGCTGTTTCTT. Residues: CSAPYPGKDNPGELFL. This rearrangement joins TRBV20-1 to TRBJ2-2; tentatively, D is TRBD2 (5 bases). This CDR3 is built from 16 residues. V dropped 5 bases and J dropped 6 bases, with 22 bases sitting between them. Germline CDR1 is DFQATT and CDR2 is SNEGSKA (reference sequence).